One T cell receptor (beta chain) is described in this entry. The length of the CDR3 is 14 residues. Germline values: CDR1 SGDLS, CDR2 YYNGEE. V lost 3 bases and J lost 5, with 15 bases in between. RNA was extracted with the RNeasy kit, and a quantity of roughly 0.5 to 1 ug was reverse transcribed using random hexamers. Using its own MiXCR run on the immunoSEQ multiplex PCR reads, TCRdb lists one record per CDR3 protein. The data hold 95,000 or so distinct CDR3 sequences, with roughly 91% observed a single time. The data were taken from a study of CD8 T cells in Susac syndrome. V and J are TRBV9 and TRBJ2-7; D may match TRBD1 or TRBD2 (5 bases each). The specimen sequenced was CD8+ T cells from PBMCs. The sequence derives from a human donor in good health. The CDR3 DNA reads as TGTGCCAGCAGCGAGAGGGGAAGCCCCCACGAGCAGTACTTC. This sequence encodes CASSERGSPHEQYF.